These 10 T cell receptor beta chains were all obtained from the same sample, sequenced in a study of response to subunit inactivated influenza vaccine. TCRdb processed the RT-PCR reads anew with MiXCR; each CDR3 protein has one entry. The data show some 640,000 distinct CDR3 sequences, about 15% seen once. The specimen was PBMCs from blood, collected approximately 15 days before vaccination. These receptors all stem from a man aged 45-65 years who received an inactivated influenza vaccine.

This clonotype was counted a few times. This chain uses TRBV24-1 with TRBJ2-7; 8 bases line up with TRBD2. After removal of 2 bases from V and 7 bases from J, the junction contained 15 bases not matched to a gene. The CDR3 spans 17 residues. Germline CDR1 reads KGHDR; CDR2 reads SFDVKD. CDR3 sequence (DNA): TGTGCCACCAGTGATTCCGATTGGGCGGGAGGAGGGAGAGAGCAGTACTTC. Its protein is CATSDSDWAGGGREQYF.

A few counts support this clonotype. The CDR3 is CASSLSPGAASYEQYF. As DNA, the CDR3 is TGTGCCAGCAGCCTCTCTCCCGGGGCTGCTTCCTACGAGCAGTACTTC. The chain uses TRBV7-2 and TRBJ2-7; D is tentatively TRBD1 or TRBD2 (5 bases each). Germline V gene lookup returns CDR1 SGHTA and CDR2 FQGNSA. The CDR3 loop spans 16 amino acids. V lost 5 bases, J lost 1 base, and 18 bases lay in between.

This clonotype has a handful of counts. The V call is TRBV29-1, the J call TRBJ2-3, with 9 nucleotides matching TRBD2. This CDR3 spans 14 amino acids. CDR1 SQVTM and CDR2 ANQGSEA come from the germline V gene. The J segment lost 6 bases and the V segment lost 3 bases, leaving 7 bases of the junction unmatched. The DNA of the CDR3 is TGCAGCGTTGAGGTAGCGGGAGCTTACGATACGCAGTATTTT. Translation: CSVEVAGAYDTQYF.

V and J are TRBV10-3 and TRBJ2-6, with a weak D call TRBD1 (5 bases). The CDR3 has 16 amino acids. Trimming took 4 bases from V and 0 from J, leaving 10 bases between them. Germline V gene sequence: CDR1 ENHRY, CDR2 SYGVKD. The CDR3 DNA reads as TGTGCCATCAGTGCCGACAGCAGCTCTGGGGCCAACGTCCTGACTTTC. It translates to CAISADSSSGANVLTF.

This clonotype occurred many times. In DNA, the CDR3 is TGTGCCAGCCAAACTAGCATCAATGAGCAGTTCTTC. It codes for CASQTSINEQFF. J is TRBJ2-1 and V is TRBV25-1; tentatively, D is TRBD2 (6 bases). The CDR3 extends over 12 amino acids. Trimming cost V 8 bases and J 6 bases, with 11 bases left between them. CDR1 is MGHDK, CDR2 SYGVNS, per germline.

The V and J genes are TRBV4-2 and TRBJ2-6, with 12 bases matching TRBD1. V gave up 4 bases and J gave up 0 bases; unmatched junction bases: 7. Germline V gene lookup returns CDR1 LGHNA and CDR2 YNFKEQ. CDR3 length: 19 residues. The CDR3 coding sequence is TGTGCCAGCAGCCCGGGACAGGGGGCGAAGAGCTCTGGGGCCAACGTCCTGACTTTC. Protein: CASSPGQGAKSSGANVLTF.

This clonotype has a handful of counts. This chain links TRBV6-2 or TRBV6-3 with TRBJ2-3; D is possibly TRBD2 (6 bases). Germline V CDR1 and CDR2: MNHEY, SVGEGT. Trimming removed 8 bases at V and 5 bases at J, with 20 bases between. The CDR3 consists of 15 residues. CDR3 nucleotide sequence: TGTGCCAGCGAGGATGACGGGAGTAGACAAGATACGCAGTATTTT. Its translation is CASEDDGSRQDTQYF.

The V and J genes are TRBV19 and TRBJ1-1; D is possibly TRBD1 (5 bases). Germline values: CDR1 LNHDA, CDR2 SQIVND (reference sequence). With 7 bases removed from V and 12 bases from J, the gap between germline ends came to 27 bases. CDR3 length: 15 amino acids. Written as DNA, the CDR3 is TGTGCCAGTAATACTCCTAGGTGGGGCCGCTCCCTGACTTTCTTT. It yields the protein CASNTPRWGRSLTFF.

The chain has TRBV18 and TRBJ1-1; D gene ambiguous. The CDR3 is 14 residues long. V was pared by 2 bases and J by 4 bases, with 11 bases between. Germline CDR1 reads KGHSH; CDR2 reads LQKENI. The DNA for the CDR3 is TGTGCCAGCTCACCAGGGATGGGAACCACTGAAGCTTTCTTT. Encoded protein: CASSPGMGTTEAFF.

This clonotype has only a few counts. The rearrangement uses TRBV12-3 or TRBV12-4 and TRBJ1-4; weak D call: TRBD1 (6 bases). Deletions cut 8 bases from V and 5 bases from J, with 12 bases between. CDR3 length equals 13 residues. The CDR3, as DNA: TGTGCCAGCGGAGGGGGAGCAAATGAAAAACTGTTTTTT. Its translation: CASGGGANEKLFF.